This T cell receptor (beta chain) was obtained from a study of PD-1 blockade in classical Hodgkin lymphoma. Study-wide results and limits: Relapsed/refractory patients reportedly had the lowest baseline TCR diversity, below newly diagnosed patients, who were below healthy donors.

The junction had 9 bases not matched to a gene; V was cut back by 7 bases and J by 6 bases. This CDR3 is built from 14 residues. CDR1 is WSHSY and CDR2 is SAAADI in the germline V gene. Brentuximab vedotin exposure varied, and every patient relapsed after autologous stem cell transplantation. With respect to this clone: Its specificity is not known.

Sequenced by immunoSEQ multiplex PCR; TCRdb stores in-frame clones only, minus some. Seen here are roughly 97,000 clones, approximately 80% observed once, and the top ten hold more than 10%. The J gene is TRBJ1-5, the V gene TRBV10-2; 7 bases match TRBD1. The sequencing here drew on peripheral blood mononuclear cells (PBMCs), taken at baseline. This TCR was recovered from a human donor with classical Hodgkin lymphoma. The CDR3 region is CASTSQGGGQPQHF. CDR3 sequence (DNA): TGCGCCAGCACCTCCCAGGGGGGGGGTCAGCCCCAGCATTTT.